Listed here are 29 T cell receptor beta chains from one sample, sequenced in a study of blood T cell repertoires in COVID-19. TCRdb's table, derived via immunoSEQ multiplex PCR, lists solely in-frame clones and lacks some. The profile shows around 140,000 clones, 84% of them singletons. Input material: PBMCs or T cells enriched from blood (not recorded which). Receptors were obtained from a woman aged 45-65 years with acute COVID-19.

Of note for this clone: The sample contains more than one DNA sequence encoding this CDR3. Here the CDR3 DNA reads TGTGCCAGCAGCAGGACAACAACCTACGAGCAGTACTTC. Translated, it gives CASSRTTTYEQYF. The chain couples TRBV5-5 to TRBJ2-7; D is perhaps TRBD1 (5 bases). The germline gives CDR1 SGHKS, CDR2 YYEKEE (reference sequence). Trimming cost V 4 bases and J 2 bases, with 10 bases left between them. The CDR3 has 13 amino acids.

The chain has TRBV30 and TRBJ1-6; no reliable D call. This CDR3 has 13 amino acids. Looked up from germline, CDR1 is GTSNPN and CDR2 is SVGIG (reference sequence). V was trimmed by 6 bases and J by 7 bases, leaving 13 bases between them. In DNA, the CDR3 is TGTGCCTGTTACCGGGGAAACAATTCACCCCTCCACTTT. Residues: CACYRGNNSPLHF.

The V call is TRBV6-2 or TRBV6-3, the J call TRBJ1-2; 9 bases fit TRBD1. Germline lookup yields CDR1 MNHEY and CDR2 SVGEGT. Trimming cost V 4 bases and J 4 bases; bases outside gene matches: 4. The CDR3 covers 14 residues. As DNA, the CDR3 is TGTGCCAGCAGTTGGGGACAGGGAATCTATGGCTACACCTTC. The encoded protein is CASSWGQGIYGYTF.

The J gene is TRBJ2-3, the V gene TRBV29-1; D call uncertain. Germline V lookup: CDR1 SQVTM, CDR2 ANQGSEA. V was shortened by 6 bases and J by 6 bases, with 13 bases between the two germline ends. This CDR3 has 12 residues. The CDR3 DNA reads as TGCAGCGTGGTTACACCGCCGGATACGCAGTATTTT. Translation: CSVVTPPDTQYF.

This clone was counted a few times. The rearrangement links TRBV10-2 to TRBJ2-5; D unresolved. Trimming left V 7 bases short and J 5 bases short, with 8 bases between. Germline CDR1 is WSHSY and CDR2 is SAAADI. The CDR3 loop spans 11 amino acids. DNA of the CDR3: TGCGCCAGCACTATGAGTGAGACCCAGTACTTC. Encoded protein: CASTMSETQYF.

V is TRBV5-1 and J is TRBJ2-2; no clear D gene. Germline CDR1 and CDR2: SGHRS and YFSETQ. The CDR3 consists of 15 residues. The V end was cut by 0 bases, the J end by 6 bases, with 12 bases between. The CDR3 nucleotides are TGCGCCAGCAGCTTGGAGCGAGAATGGGCCGGGGAGCTGTTTTTT. Translating it yields CASSLEREWAGELFF.

V is TRBV24-1 and J is TRBJ2-3, with 11 bases aligning to TRBD1. The trim removed 5 bases at V and 6 bases at J, leaving 6 bases unmatched. The CDR3 runs to 15 residues. Per germline, CDR1 KGHDR and CDR2 SFDVKD. CDR3 loop: CATSGLGQGDDTQYF. DNA for the CDR3: TGTGCCACCAGTGGGTTGGGACAGGGGGACGATACGCAGTATTTT.

This rearrangement joins TRBV11-3 to TRBJ2-7, with TRBD2 matching 7 bases. The V segment lost 5 bases and the J segment 5 bases; nucleotides outside the gene matches: 18. The CDR3 length is 17 residues. Germline lookup yields CDR1 SGHNT and CDR2 YENEEA. This CDR3 is CASSPHPGRQGGDEQYF. Here the CDR3 DNA reads TGTGCCAGCAGCCCCCACCCGGGTCGTCAGGGAGGGGACGAGCAGTACTTC.

The chain recombines TRBV11-3 with TRBJ2-7; 8 nucleotides match TRBD1. V was pared by 4 bases and J by 5 bases, with 10 bases of the junction left unmatched. Germline CDR1 reads SGHNT; CDR2 reads YENEEA. The CDR3 is 15 amino acids. The CDR3 protein is CASSSRQGIRDEQYF. For the CDR3, the DNA is TGTGCCAGCAGCTCACGACAGGGGATTCGGGACGAGCAGTACTTC.

The chain carries TRBV14 and TRBJ1-1; unclear D gene. The CDR3 covers 13 residues. Germline CDR1 and CDR2: SGHDN and FVKESK. Trimming shortened V by 4 bases and J by 6 bases, and 12 bases separated the two germline ends. CDR3 DNA: TGTGCCAGCAGCCCCTGGGGAGAGTCTGAAGCTTTCTTT. It specifies CASSPWGESEAFF.

This clone was observed a single time. The rearrangement links TRBV7-9 to TRBJ2-7; 8 bases line up with TRBD1. CDR1 and CDR2 (germline): SEHNR, FQNEAQ (reference sequence). The V and J ends lost 1 base and 4 bases, in that order; junction bases with no gene match: 6. The CDR3 contains 15 residues. The DNA of the CDR3 is TGTGCCAGCAGCTTAGGACAGGGGAATACGTACGAGCAGTACTTC. Its translation is CASSLGQGNTYEQYF.

The chain combines TRBV2 with TRBJ1-1, with D tentatively TRBD1 (5 bases). The germline V gene has CDR1 SNHLY and CDR2 FYNNEI. The CDR3 consists of 14 residues. Trimming left V 6 bases short and J 2 bases short, with 13 bases between. The CDR3 coding sequence is TGTGCCAGCAGGCTCCCGACAGCTAACACTGAAGCTTTCTTT. Its protein is CASRLPTANTEAFF.

The gene calls are TRBV4-1 and TRBJ2-2; a possible D gene is TRBD2 (5 bases). From germline, CDR1 is MGHRA and CDR2 YSYEKL. This CDR3 has 15 amino acids. Trimming removed 5 bases at V and 5 bases at J, with 15 bases between. CDR3 nucleotides: TGCGCCAGCAGCGACACTAGATTTATGACCGGGGAGCTGTTTTTT. This codes for CASSDTRFMTGELFF.

The gene calls are TRBV19 and TRBJ2-3, with no clear D. V was clipped by 5 bases and J by 0 bases, with 6 bases between them. CDR3 length equals 13 residues. Germline CDR1 is LNHDA and CDR2 is SQIVND (reference sequence). Written as DNA, the CDR3 is TGTGCCAGTAGTGTACTTAGCACAGATACGCAGTATTTT. The encoded protein is CASSVLSTDTQYF. Looking up the rest from reference TRBV19 and TRBJ2-3 gives the full variable domain: DGGITQSPKYLFRKEGQNVTLSCEQNLNHDAMYWYRQDPGQGLRLIYYSQIVNDFQKGDIAEGYSVSREKKESFPLTVTSAQKNPTAFYLCASSVLSTDTQYFGPGTRLTVL.

The rearrangement links TRBV19 to TRBJ2-3; D ambiguous. The length of the CDR3 is 13 residues. The germline CDR1 and CDR2 sequences are LNHDA and SQIVND (reference sequence). Deletions cut 8 bases from V and 2 bases from J, with 11 bases between. The CDR3, as DNA: TGTGCCAGTTCTCGTCGGGTCACAGATACGCAGTATTTT. Protein: CASSRRVTDTQYF.

The CDR3 region has the DNA TGTGCCAGCAGCTTTTTAAGCGGGACTAGCTATGGAAATGAGCAGTTCTTC. It encodes CASSFLSGTSYGNEQFF. The V call is TRBV5-8, the J call TRBJ2-1; 9 bases line up with TRBD2. Germline assignment: CDR1 SGHTS and CDR2 YDEGEE. The CDR3 consists of 17 residues. With V trimmed by 2 bases and J by 7 bases, 13 bases remained unmatched.

CDR3: CASTVRDRNTGELFF. The CDR3 coding sequence is TGCGCCAGCACGGTCCGGGACAGAAACACCGGGGAGCTGTTTTTT. The rearrangement links TRBV5-1 to TRBJ2-2, with TRBD1 matching 7 bases. V dropped 6 bases and J dropped 2; count of bases not matched to a gene: 7. There are 15 residues in the CDR3. Per the germline V gene, CDR1 is SGHRS and CDR2 is YFSETQ.

The chain joins TRBV19 to TRBJ2-6; 9 bases are shared with TRBD1. V shed 5 bases and J 0 bases; nucleotides not matched to a gene: 8. This CDR3 has 18 amino acids. Germline CDR1 is LNHDA and CDR2 is SQIVND (reference sequence). The CDR3 reads CASSLRDRESSGANVLTF. The CDR3 nucleotides are TGTGCCAGTAGTTTAAGGGACAGGGAAAGCTCTGGGGCCAACGTCCTGACTTTC.

The chain links TRBV2 to TRBJ2-7, with 10 bases fitting TRBD1. Trimming cost V 9 bases and J 6 bases; bases outside gene matches: 11. This CDR3 is built from 14 residues. Germline V gene data show CDR1 as SNHLY and CDR2 as FYNNEI. Written as DNA, the CDR3 is TGTGCCAGTAAGACCGGGACAGGGGAGGCCGAGCAGTACTTC. Amino acids: CASKTGTGEAEQYF.

The V call is TRBV27, the J call TRBJ2-1, with D possibly matching TRBD2 (5 bases). The CDR3 consists of 15 residues. Germline V lookup: CDR1 MNHEY, CDR2 SMNVEV (reference sequence). V was clipped by 10 bases and J by 0 bases, with 16 bases between them. The chain's CDR3 is CATAAGISSYNEQFF. In nucleotides, the CDR3 is TGTGCCACCGCGGCGGGTATTTCCTCCTACAATGAGCAGTTCTTC.

A single count supports this clone. J is TRBJ1-6 and V is TRBV14; 8 bases map to TRBD1. CDR1 is SGHDN, CDR2 FVKESK, per germline. CDR3 length: 14 residues. Unmatched junction bases numbered 6, after V lost 3 bases and J lost 11 bases. CDR3 sequence reads: CASSQGDRRAPLHF. The CDR3 nucleotides read TGTGCCAGCAGCCAGGGGGACAGGCGCGCACCCCTCCACTTT.

CDR3 coding DNA: TGTGCCAGCAGCTTAGACGAAAGGACTAAGCAGTTCTTC. Translation: CASSLDERTKQFF. The chain has TRBV7-9 and TRBJ2-1; perhaps TRBD2 as D (6 bases). Germline V gives CDR1 SEHNR, CDR2 FQNEAQ (reference sequence). This CDR3 comprises 13 residues. V gave up 1 base and J gave up 11 bases, with 12 bases separating them.

This rearrangement joins TRBV5-1 to TRBJ1-1, with a possible D match to TRBD1 (5 bases). This CDR3 spans 16 amino acids. Looked up from germline, CDR1 is SGHRS and CDR2 is YFSETQ. V was cut by 0 bases and J by 7 bases, with 19 bases left in between. As DNA, the CDR3 is TGCGCCAGCAGCTTGGCCAAAGGGGAAGGAAAGGATGAAGCTTTCTTT. This gives the protein CASSLAKGEGKDEAFF. The variable domain in full, completed from reference TRBV5-1 and TRBJ1-1, reads KAGVTQTPRYLIKTRGQQVTLSCSPISGHRSVSWYQQTPGQGLQFLFEYFSETQRNKGNFPGRFSGRQFSNSRSEMNVSTLELGDSALYLCASSLAKGEGKDEAFFGQGTRLTVV.

The chain uses TRBV27 and TRBJ2-1; 8 bases line up with TRBD2. The ends lost 2 bases at V and 7 bases at J; junction bases unmatched: 7. The CDR3 covers 15 residues. The germline V gene has CDR1 MNHEY and CDR2 SMNVEV (reference sequence). The CDR3 spells CASSLAASGLNEQFF. CDR3 coding DNA: TGTGCCAGCAGTTTAGCGGCTAGCGGGTTGAATGAGCAGTTCTTC.

The V gene is TRBV25-1, the J gene TRBJ1-6, with D possibly matching TRBD1 (5 bases). The CDR3 covers 14 residues. Trimming shortened V by 6 bases and J by 7 bases, and 13 bases separated the two germline ends. Germline V gene lookup returns CDR1 MGHDK and CDR2 SYGVNS. The DNA for the CDR3 is TGTGCCAGCAGGGGCCTTGGGGGGAATTCACCCCTCCACTTT. It yields the protein CASRGLGGNSPLHF.

The chain is built from TRBV9 and TRBJ1-6; the match to TRBD1 covers 8 bases. Per the germline V gene, CDR1 is SGDLS and CDR2 is YYNGEE. The CDR3 spans 14 residues. With V trimmed by 4 bases and J by 10 bases, 7 bases remained unmatched. The CDR3 protein is CASSPRTGISPLHF. The CDR3 DNA is TGTGCCAGCAGCCCCCGGACAGGGATCTCACCCCTCCACTTT.

The chain links TRBV9 to TRBJ2-1; no clear D gene. Trimming shortened V by 0 bases and J by 2 bases, and 12 bases separated the two germline ends. The CDR3 has 16 residues. CDR1 SGDLS and CDR2 YYNGEE come from the germline V gene. For the CDR3, the DNA is TGTGCCAGCAGCGTAGCCCCCCCGGGTCCCTACAATGAGCAGTTCTTC. This gives the protein CASSVAPPGPYNEQFF.

CDR3 in amino acids: CASSQQVVAGGLSEQFF. The CDR3, as DNA: TGTGCCAGCAGCCAACAGGTAGTCGCGGGAGGGCTTAGTGAGCAGTTCTTC. The chain joins TRBV14 to TRBJ2-1; 9 bases are shared with TRBD2. The CDR3 runs to 17 residues. V shed 2 bases, J shed 9 bases, and the junction held 14 bases outside the gene matches. Germline loops: CDR1 SGHDN, CDR2 FVKESK.

The rearrangement joins TRBV10-3 to TRBJ2-7; TRBD2 aligns across 12 bases. This CDR3 has 14 residues. In germline, CDR1 is ENHRY, CDR2 SYGVKD. Trimming cost V 11 bases and J 3 bases; bases outside gene matches: 8. In DNA form, the CDR3 reads TGTGCCTCCAAGACTAGCGGGGGACTCTACGAGCAGTACTTC. Amino acids: CASKTSGGLYEQYF.